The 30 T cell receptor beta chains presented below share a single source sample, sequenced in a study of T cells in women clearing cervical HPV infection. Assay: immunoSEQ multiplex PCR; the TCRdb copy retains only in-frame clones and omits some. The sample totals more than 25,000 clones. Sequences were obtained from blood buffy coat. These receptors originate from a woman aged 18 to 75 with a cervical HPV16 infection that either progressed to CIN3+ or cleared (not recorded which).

The CDR3 bases that were read are TGCAGTCCCCGGGACAGCATGAACACTGAA. As protein: CSPRDSMNTE. The complete CDR3 sequence is CSPRDSMNTEAFF. V usage is TRBV20-1 and J usage is TRBJ1-1; TRBD1 agrees at 7 bases. Sequencing ends 3 residues short of the CDR3 end; the germline J gene provides the rest. The J segment lost 0 bases and the V segment lost 8 bases, leaving 6 bases of the junction unmatched. The CDR3 contains 13 residues. Per germline, CDR1 DFQATT and CDR2 SNEGSKA (reference sequence).

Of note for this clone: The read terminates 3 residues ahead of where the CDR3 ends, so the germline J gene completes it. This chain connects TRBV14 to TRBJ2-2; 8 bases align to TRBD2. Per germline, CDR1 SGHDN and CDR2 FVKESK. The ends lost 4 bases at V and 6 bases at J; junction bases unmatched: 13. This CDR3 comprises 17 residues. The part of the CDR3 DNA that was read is TGTGCCAGCAGCCCCCACCCCTTAGCGGGAAAATCCGGGGAG. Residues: CASSPHPLAGKSGE. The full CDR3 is CASSPHPLAGKSGELFF.

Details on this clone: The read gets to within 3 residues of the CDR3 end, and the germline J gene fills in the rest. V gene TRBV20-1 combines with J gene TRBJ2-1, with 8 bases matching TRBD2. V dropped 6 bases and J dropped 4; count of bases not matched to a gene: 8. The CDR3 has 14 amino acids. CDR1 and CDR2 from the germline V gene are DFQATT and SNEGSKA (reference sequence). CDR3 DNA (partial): TGCAGTGCCGCCGGACTAGCCATATACAATGAG. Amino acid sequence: CSAAGLAIYNE. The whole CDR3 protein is CSAAGLAIYNEQFF.

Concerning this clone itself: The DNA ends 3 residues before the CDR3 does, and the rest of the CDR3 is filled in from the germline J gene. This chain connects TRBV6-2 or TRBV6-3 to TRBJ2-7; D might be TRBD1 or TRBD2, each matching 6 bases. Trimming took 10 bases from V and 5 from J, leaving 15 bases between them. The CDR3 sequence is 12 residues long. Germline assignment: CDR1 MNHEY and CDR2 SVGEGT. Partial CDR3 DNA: TGTGCCACCCTAGGGGGAGGCCACGAG. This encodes CATLGGGHE. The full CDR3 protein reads CATLGGGHEQYF.

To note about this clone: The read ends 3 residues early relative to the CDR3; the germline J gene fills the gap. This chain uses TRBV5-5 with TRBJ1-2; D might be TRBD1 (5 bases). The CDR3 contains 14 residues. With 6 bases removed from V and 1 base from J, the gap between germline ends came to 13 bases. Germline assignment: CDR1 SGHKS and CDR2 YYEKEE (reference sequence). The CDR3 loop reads CASIQGAVNYGYTF. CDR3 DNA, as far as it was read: TGTGCCAGCATCCAAGGGGCAGTTAACTATGGC. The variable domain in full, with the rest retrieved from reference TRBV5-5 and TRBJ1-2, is DAGVTQSPTHLIKTRGQQVTLRCSPISGHKSVSWYQQVLGQGPQFIFQYYEKEERGRGNFPDRFSARQFPNYSSELNVNALLLGDSALYLCASIQGAVNYGYTFGSGTRLTVV.

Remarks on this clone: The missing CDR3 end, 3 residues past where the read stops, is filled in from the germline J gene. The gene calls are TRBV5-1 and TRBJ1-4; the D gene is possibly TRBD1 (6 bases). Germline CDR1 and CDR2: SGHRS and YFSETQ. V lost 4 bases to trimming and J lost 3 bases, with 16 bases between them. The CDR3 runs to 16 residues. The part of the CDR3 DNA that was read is TGCGCCAGCAGCATAAAAGGACAGACCTCTAATGAAAAA. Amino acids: CASSIKGQTSNEK. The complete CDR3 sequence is CASSIKGQTSNEKLFF. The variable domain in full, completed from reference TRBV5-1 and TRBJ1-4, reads KAGVTQTPRYLIKTRGQQVTLSCSPISGHRSVSWYQQTPGQGLQFLFEYFSETQRNKGNFPGRFSGRQFSNSRSEMNVSTLELGDSALYLCASSIKGQTSNEKLFFGSGTQLSVL.

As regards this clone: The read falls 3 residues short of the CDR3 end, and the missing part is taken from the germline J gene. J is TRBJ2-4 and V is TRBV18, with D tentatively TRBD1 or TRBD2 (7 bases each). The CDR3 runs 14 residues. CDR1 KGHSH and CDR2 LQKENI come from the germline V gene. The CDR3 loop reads CASSPPPGGGGQYF. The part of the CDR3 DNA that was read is TGTGCCAGCTCACCACCGCCAGGGGGAGGGGGT.

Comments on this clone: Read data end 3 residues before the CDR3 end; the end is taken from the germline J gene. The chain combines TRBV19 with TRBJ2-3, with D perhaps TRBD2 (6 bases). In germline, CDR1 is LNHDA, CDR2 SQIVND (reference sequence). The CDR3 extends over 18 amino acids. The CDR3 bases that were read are TGTGCCAGTAGGGGATTACCAGGGACTTTTGAGGGCAATCAGCCG. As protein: CASRGLPGTFEGNQP. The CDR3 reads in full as CASRGLPGTFEGNQPQYF.

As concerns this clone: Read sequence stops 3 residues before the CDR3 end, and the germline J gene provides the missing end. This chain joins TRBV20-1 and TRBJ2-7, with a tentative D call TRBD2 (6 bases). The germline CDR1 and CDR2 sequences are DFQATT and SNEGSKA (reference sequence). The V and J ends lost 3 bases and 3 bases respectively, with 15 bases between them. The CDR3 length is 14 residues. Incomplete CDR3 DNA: TGCAGTGCTAGTGTCTGGGACTCAAACTACGAG. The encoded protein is CSASVWDSNYE. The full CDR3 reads CSASVWDSNYEQYF.

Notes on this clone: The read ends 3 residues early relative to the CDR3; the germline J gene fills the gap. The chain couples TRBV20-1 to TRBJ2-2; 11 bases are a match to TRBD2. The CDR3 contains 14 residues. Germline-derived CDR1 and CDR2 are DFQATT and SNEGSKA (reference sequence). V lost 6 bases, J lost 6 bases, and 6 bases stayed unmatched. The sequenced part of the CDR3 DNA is TGCAGTGCCTATAGCGGGGGGGCGTCCGGGGAG. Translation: CSAYSGGASGE. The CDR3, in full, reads CSAYSGGASGELFF.

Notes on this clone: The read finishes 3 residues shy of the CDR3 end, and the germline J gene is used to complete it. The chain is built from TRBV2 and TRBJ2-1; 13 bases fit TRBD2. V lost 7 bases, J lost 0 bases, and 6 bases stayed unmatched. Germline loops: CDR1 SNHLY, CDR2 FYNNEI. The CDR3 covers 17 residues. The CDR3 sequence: CASTWTSGGGSYNEQFF. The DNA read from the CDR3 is TGTGCCAGCACGTGGACTAGCGGGGGAGGCTCCTACAATGAG.

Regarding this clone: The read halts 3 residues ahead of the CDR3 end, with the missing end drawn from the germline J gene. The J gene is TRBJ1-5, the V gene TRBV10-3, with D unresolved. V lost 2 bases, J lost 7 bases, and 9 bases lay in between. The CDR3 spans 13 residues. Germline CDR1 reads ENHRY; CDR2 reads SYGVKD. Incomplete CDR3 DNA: TGTGCCATCAGTGAGGGAGGGTTACAGCCC. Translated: CAISEGGLQP. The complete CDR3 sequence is CAISEGGLQPQHF.

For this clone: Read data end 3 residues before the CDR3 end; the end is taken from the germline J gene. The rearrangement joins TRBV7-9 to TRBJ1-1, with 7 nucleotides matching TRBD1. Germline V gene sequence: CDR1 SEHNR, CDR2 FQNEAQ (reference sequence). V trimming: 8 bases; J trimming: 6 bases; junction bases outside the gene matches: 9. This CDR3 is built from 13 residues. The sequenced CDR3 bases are TGTGCCAGCGAACAGGGGTCGGGAGCTGAA. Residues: CASEQGSGAE. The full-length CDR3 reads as CASEQGSGAEAFF.

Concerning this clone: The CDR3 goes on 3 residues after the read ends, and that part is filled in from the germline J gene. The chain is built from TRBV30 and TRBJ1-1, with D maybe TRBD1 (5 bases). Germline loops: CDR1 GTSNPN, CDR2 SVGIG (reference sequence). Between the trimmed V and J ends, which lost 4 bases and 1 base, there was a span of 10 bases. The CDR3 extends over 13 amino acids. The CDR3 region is CAWTPGQNTEAFF. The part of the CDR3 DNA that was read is TGTGCCTGGACTCCCGGACAGAACACTGAA.

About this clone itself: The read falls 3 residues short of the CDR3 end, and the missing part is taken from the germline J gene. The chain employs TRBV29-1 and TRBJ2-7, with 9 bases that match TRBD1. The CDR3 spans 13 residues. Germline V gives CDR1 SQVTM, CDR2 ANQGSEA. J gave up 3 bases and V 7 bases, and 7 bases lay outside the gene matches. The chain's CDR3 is CSARTGVGYEQYF. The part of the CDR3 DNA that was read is TGCAGCGCCCGGACAGGGGTGGGCTACGAG.

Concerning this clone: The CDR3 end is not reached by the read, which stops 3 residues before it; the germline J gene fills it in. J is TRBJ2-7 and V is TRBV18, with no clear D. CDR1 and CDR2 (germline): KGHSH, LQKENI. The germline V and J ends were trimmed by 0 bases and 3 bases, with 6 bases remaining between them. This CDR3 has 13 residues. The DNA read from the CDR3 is TGTGCCAGCTCACCACCGGTTAGCTACGAG. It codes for CASSPPVSYE. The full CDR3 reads CASSPPVSYEQYF.

This CDR3 reads CASSEFLGTDTYTF. The sequenced part of the CDR3 DNA is TGTGCCAGCAGTGAATTTCTGGGCACAGATACC. The gene calls are TRBV2 and TRBJ1-2; D unclear. Sequencing ends 3 residues short of the CDR3 end; the germline J gene provides the rest. The CDR3 covers 14 residues. The germline CDR1 and CDR2 sequences are SNHLY and FYNNEI.

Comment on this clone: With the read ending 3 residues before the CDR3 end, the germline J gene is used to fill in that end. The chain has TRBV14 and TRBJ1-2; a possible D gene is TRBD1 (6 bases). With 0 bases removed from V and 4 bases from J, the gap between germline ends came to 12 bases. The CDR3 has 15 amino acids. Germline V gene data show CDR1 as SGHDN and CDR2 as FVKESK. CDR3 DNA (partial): TGTGCCAGCAGCCAAGATAGCAGGGGCATCTATGGC. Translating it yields CASSQDSRGIYG. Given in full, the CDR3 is CASSQDSRGIYGYTF.

Here the CDR3 reads CASSARGGHEQFF. The CDR3 bases that were read are TGTGCCAGCAGCGCCCGGGGGGGGCATGAG. The chain uses TRBV7-7 and TRBJ2-1; TRBD2 aligns across 8 bases. The read gets to within 3 residues of the CDR3 end, and the germline J gene fills in the rest. The V gene's germline CDR1 is SSHAT and CDR2 FNYEAQ (reference sequence). V dropped 5 bases and J dropped 8; count of bases not matched to a gene: 5. CDR3 length: 13 amino acids. The full variable domain, in which reference TRBV7-7 and TRBJ2-1 provide the parts outside the CDR3, is GAGVSQSPRYKVTKRGQDVTLRCDPISSHATLYWYQQALGQGPEFLTYFNYEAQPDKSGLPSDRFSAERPEGSISTLTIQRTEQRDSAMYRCASSARGGHEQFFGPGTRLTVL.

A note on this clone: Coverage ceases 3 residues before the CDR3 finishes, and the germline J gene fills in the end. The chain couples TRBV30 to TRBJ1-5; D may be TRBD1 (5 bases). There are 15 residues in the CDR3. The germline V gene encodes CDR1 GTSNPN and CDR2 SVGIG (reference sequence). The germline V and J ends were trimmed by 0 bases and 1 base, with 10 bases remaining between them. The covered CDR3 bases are TGTGCCTGGAGTGTTGGGGCATACAGCAATCAGCCC. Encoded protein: CAWSVGAYSNQP. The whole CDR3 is CAWSVGAYSNQPQHF.

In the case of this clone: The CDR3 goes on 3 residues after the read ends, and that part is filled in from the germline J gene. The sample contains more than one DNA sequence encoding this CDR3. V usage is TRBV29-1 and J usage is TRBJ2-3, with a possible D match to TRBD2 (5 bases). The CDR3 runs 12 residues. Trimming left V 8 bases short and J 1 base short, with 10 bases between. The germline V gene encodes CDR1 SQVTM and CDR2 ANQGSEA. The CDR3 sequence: CSPRTRTDTQYF. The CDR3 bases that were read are TGCAGCCCGCGGACTCGCACAGATACG.

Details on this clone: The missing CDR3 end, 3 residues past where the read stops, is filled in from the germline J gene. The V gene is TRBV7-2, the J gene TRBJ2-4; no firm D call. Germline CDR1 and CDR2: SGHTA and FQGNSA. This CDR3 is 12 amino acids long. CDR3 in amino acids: CASSHDDNHQYF. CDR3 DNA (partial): TGTGCCAGCAGCCACGACGACAACCAT.

The sequenced part of the CDR3 DNA is TGCGCCAGCAGCTTGTCGGCGGGAGGTTTCAACACCGGGGAG. Translating gives CASSLSAGGFNTGE. The complete CDR3 sequence is CASSLSAGGFNTGELFF. The J gene is TRBJ2-2, the V gene TRBV5-1, with 8 nucleotides matching TRBD2. The read terminates 3 residues before the CDR3 end, so the remaining end is supplied by the germline J gene. This CDR3 is built from 17 residues. In germline, CDR1 is SGHRS, CDR2 YFSETQ. V was pared by 1 base and J by 2 bases, with 7 bases of the junction left unmatched.

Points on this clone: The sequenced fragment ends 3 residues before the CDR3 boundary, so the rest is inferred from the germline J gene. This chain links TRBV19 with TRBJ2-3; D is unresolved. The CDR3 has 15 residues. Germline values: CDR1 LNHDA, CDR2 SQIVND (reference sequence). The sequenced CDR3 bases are TGTGCCAGTAGTATTTTGGCGGCGTCCTTGGAGACG. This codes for CASSILAASLET. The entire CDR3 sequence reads CASSILAASLETQYF.

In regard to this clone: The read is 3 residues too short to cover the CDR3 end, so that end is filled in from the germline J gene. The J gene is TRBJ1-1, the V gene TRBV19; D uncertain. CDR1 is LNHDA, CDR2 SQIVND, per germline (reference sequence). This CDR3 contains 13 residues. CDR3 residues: CASSIGVSTEAFF. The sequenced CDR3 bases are TGTGCCAGTAGTATAGGTGTAAGCACCGAA.

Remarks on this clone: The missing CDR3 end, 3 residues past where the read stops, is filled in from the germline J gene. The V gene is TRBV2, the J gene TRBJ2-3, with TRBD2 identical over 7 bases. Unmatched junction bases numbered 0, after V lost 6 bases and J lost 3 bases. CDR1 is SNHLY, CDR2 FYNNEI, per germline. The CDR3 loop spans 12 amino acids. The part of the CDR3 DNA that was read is TGTGCCAGCAGACTAGCGACAGATACG. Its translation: CASRLATDT. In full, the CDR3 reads CASRLATDTQYF.

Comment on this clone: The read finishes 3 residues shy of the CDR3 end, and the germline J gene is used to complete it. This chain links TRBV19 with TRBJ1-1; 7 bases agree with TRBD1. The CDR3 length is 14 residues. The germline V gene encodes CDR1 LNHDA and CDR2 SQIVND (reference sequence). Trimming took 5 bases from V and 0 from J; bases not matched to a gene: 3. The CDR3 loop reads CASSRDSLNTEAFF. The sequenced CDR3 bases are TGTGCCAGTAGTCGGGACAGCCTGAACACTGAA. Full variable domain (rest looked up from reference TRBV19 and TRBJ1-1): DGGITQSPKYLFRKEGQNVTLSCEQNLNHDAMYWYRQDPGQGLRLIYYSQIVNDFQKGDIAEGYSVSREKKESFPLTVTSAQKNPTAFYLCASSRDSLNTEAFFGQGTRLTVV.

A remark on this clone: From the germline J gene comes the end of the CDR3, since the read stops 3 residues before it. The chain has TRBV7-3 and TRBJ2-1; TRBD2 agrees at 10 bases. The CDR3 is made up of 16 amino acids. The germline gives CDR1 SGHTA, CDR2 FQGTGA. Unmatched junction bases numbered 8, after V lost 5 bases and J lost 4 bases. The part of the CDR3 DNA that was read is TGTGCCAGCAGCAGACAGAGACTAGCGGGTTACAATGAG. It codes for CASSRQRLAGYNE. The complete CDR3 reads CASSRQRLAGYNEQFF.

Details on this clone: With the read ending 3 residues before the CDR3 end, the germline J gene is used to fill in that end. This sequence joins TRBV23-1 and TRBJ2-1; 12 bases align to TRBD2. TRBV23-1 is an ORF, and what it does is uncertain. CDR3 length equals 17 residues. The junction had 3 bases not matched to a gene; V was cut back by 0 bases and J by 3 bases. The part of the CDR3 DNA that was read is TGCGCCAGCAGTCAATCGCGGACTAGCGGGAACTACAATGAG. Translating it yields CASSQSRTSGNYNE. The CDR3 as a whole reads CASSQSRTSGNYNEQFF.

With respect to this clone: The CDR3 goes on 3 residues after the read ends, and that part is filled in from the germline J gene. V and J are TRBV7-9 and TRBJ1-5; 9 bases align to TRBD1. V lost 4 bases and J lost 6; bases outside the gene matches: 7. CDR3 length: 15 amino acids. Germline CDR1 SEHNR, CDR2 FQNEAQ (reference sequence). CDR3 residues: CASSSSDRGGQPQHF. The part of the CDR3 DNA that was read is TGTGCCAGCAGCTCTTCGGACAGGGGAGGTCAGCCC.